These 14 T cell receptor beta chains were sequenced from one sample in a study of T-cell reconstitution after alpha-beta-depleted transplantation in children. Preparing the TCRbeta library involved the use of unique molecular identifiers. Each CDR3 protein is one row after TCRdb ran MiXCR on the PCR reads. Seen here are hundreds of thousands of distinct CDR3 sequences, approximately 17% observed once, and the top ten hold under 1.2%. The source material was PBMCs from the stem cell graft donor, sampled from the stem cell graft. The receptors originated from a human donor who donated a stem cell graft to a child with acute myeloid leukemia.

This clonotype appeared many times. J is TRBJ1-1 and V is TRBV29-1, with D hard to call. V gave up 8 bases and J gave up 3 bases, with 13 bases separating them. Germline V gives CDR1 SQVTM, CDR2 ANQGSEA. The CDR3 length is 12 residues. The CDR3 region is CSSLEWDTEAFF. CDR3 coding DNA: TGCAGCTCATTAGAGTGGGACACTGAAGCTTTCTTT.

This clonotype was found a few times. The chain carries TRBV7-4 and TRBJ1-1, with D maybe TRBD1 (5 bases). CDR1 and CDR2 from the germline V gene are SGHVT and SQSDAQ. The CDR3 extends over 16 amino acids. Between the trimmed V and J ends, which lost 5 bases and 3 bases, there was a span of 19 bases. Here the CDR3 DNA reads TGTGCCAGCAGCCCGGATCGAGGCAGGGAAGACACTGAAGCTTTCTTT. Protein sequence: CASSPDRGREDTEAFF.

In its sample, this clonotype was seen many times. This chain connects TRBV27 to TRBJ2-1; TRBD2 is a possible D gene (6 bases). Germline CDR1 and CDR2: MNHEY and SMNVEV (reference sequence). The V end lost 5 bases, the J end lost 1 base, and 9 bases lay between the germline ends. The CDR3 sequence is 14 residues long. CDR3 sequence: CASSPGGSYNEQFF. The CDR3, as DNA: TGTGCCAGCAGTCCCGGGGGATCCTACAATGAGCAGTTCTTC.

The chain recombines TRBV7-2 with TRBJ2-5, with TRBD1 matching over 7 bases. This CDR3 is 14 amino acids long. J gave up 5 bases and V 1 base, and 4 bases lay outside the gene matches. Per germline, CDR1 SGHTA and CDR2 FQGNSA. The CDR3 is CASSLGPRGETQYF. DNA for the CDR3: TGTGCCAGCAGCTTAGGCCCCAGGGGGGAGACCCAGTACTTC.

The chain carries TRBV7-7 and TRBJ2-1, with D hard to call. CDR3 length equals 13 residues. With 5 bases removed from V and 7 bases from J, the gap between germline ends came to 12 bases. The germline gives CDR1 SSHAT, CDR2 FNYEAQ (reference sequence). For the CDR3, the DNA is TGTGCCAGCAGCACCCGATTGTGGAATGAGCAGTTCTTC. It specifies CASSTRLWNEQFF. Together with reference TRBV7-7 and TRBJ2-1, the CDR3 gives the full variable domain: GAGVSQSPRYKVTKRGQDVTLRCDPISSHATLYWYQQALGQGPEFLTYFNYEAQPDKSGLPSDRFSAERPEGSISTLTIQRTEQRDSAMYRCASSTRLWNEQFFGPGTRLTVL.

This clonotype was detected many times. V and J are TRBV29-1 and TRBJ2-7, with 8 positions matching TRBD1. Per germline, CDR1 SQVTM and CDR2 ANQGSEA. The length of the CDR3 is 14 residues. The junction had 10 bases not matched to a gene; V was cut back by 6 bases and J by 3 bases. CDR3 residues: CSVIPGGVIYEQYF. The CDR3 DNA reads TGCAGCGTCATCCCAGGGGGCGTAATCTACGAGCAGTACTTC.

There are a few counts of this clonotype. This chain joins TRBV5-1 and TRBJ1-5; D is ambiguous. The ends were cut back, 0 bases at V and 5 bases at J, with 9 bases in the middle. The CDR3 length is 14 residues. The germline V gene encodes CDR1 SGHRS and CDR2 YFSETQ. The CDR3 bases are TGCGCCAGCAGCTTGGAAGGGCGTGATCAGCCCCAGCATTTT. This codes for CASSLEGRDQPQHF.

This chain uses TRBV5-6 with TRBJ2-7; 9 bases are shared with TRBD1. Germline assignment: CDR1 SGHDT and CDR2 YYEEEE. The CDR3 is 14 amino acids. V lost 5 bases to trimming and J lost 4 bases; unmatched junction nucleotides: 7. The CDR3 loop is CASRKTGGTYEQYF. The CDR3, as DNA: TGTGCCAGCAGAAAGACAGGGGGGACTTACGAGCAGTACTTC. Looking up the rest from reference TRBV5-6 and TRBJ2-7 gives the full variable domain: DAGVTQSPTHLIKTRGQQVTLRCSPKSGHDTVSWYQQALGQGPQFIFQYYEEEERQRGNFPDRFSGHQFPNYSSELNVNALLLGDSALYLCASRKTGGTYEQYFGPGTRLTVT.

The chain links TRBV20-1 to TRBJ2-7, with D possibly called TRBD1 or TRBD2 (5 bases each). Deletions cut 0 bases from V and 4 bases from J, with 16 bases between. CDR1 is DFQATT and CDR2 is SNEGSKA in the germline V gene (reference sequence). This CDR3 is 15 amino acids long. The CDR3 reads CSARDPGRYQYEQYV. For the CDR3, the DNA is TGCAGTGCTAGAGATCCGGGGCGATACCAATACGAGCAGTACGTC.

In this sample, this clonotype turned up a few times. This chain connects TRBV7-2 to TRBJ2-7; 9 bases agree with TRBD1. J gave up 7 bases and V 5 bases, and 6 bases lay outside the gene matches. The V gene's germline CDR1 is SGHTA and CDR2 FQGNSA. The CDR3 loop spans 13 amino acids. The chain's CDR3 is CASSTRTGEEQYF. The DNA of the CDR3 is TGTGCCAGCAGCACCCGGACAGGGGAAGAGCAGTACTTC.

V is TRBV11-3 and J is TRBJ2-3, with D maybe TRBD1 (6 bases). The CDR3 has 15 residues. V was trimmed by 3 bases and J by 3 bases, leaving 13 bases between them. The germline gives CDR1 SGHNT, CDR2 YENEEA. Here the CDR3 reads CASSFGGVGTDTQYF. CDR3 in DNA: TGTGCCAGCAGCTTTGGGGGCGTCGGAACAGATACGCAGTATTTT. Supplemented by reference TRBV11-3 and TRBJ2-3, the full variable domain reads EAGVVQSPRYKIIEKKQPVAFWCNPISGHNTLYWYLQNLGQGPELLIRYENEEAVDDSQLPKDRFSAERLKGVDSTLKIQPAELGDSAVYLCASSFGGVGTDTQYFGPGTRLTVL.

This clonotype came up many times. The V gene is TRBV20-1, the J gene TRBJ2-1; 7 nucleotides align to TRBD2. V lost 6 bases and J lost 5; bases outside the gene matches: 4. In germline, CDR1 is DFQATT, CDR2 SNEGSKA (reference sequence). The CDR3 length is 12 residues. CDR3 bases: TGCAGTGCGACGACTAGCAACAATGAGCAGTTCTTC. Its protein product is CSATTSNNEQFF.

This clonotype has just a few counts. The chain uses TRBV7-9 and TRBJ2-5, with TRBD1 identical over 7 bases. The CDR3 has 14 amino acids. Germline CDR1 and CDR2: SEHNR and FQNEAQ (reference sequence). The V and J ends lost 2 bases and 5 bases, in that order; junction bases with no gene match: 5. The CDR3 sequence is CASSLKGGRETQYF. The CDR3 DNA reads TGTGCCAGCAGCTTAAAAGGGGGCAGGGAGACCCAGTACTTC.

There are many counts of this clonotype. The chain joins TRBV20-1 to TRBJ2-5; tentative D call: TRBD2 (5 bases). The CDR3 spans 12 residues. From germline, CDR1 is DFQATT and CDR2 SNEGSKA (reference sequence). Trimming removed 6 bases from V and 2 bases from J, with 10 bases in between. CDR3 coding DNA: TGCAGTGCCAGGTGGGAGCAAGAGACCCAGTACTTC. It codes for CSARWEQETQYF.